Listed here are 18 T cell receptor beta chains from one sample, sequenced in a study of cytomegalovirus exposure and HLA in healthy donors. Both 60 Vbeta primers and 13 Jbeta primers went into the PCR. Assay: immunoSEQ multiplex PCR; the TCRdb copy retains only in-frame clones and omits some. This table holds 60,000 to 95,000 clones, around four fifths found once. Sequenced material: PBMCs. These receptors all stem from a woman aged 40 to 50 in good health and CMV-seropositive.

CDR3 amino acids: CASSMTGGYEQYF. CDR3 nucleotide sequence: TGTGCCAGTAGTATGACAGGGGGCTACGAGCAGTACTTC. The chain links TRBV19 to TRBJ2-7; 9 nucleotides line up with TRBD1. CDR1 LNHDA and CDR2 SQIVND come from the germline V gene (reference sequence). The ends lost 3 bases at V and 3 bases at J; junction bases unmatched: 0. The CDR3 covers 13 residues.

The genes are TRBV6-1 and TRBJ2-2; D is possibly TRBD1 (5 bases). This CDR3 comprises 15 residues. Per germline, CDR1 MNHNS and CDR2 SASEGT. Trimming shortened V by 6 bases and J by 4 bases, and 15 bases separated the two germline ends. The CDR3 nucleotides are TGTGCCAGCAGAGAGCAGACAGCTGTCACCGGGGAGCTGTTTTTT. Amino acids: CASREQTAVTGELFF.

The V and J genes are TRBV6-5 and TRBJ1-1, with a weak D call TRBD1 (6 bases). Germline V gives CDR1 MNHEY, CDR2 SVGAGI. The CDR3 has 13 residues. V lost 10 bases and J 6 bases, leaving 18 bases between the germline ends. This CDR3 reads CATWTEGWAEAFF. In DNA, the CDR3 is TGTGCCACCTGGACAGAAGGATGGGCTGAAGCTTTCTTT.

This chain connects TRBV10-3 to TRBJ2-2; 10 nucleotides align to TRBD2. The CDR3 covers 16 residues. J lost 6 bases, V lost 3 bases, and 7 bases had no gene match. In germline, CDR1 is ENHRY, CDR2 SYGVKD. Here the CDR3 DNA reads TGTGCCATCAGTGATTCCGGGACTAGCGACTCCGGGGAGCTGTTTTTT. This sequence encodes CAISDSGTSDSGELFF.

The gene calls are TRBV10-2 and TRBJ1-2, with D possibly TRBD1 on 5 matching bases. The CDR3 covers 14 residues. The germline V gene has CDR1 WSHSY and CDR2 SAAADI. The V end lost 0 bases, the J end lost 12 bases, and 17 bases lay between the germline ends. The DNA of the CDR3 is TGCGCCAGCAGTGAGTCGACAGACGGGTTATCCAACACCTTC. Its protein product is CASSESTDGLSNTF.

V gene TRBV28 combines with J gene TRBJ2-7; 7 positions agree with TRBD1. CDR1 MDHEN and CDR2 SYDVKM come from the germline V gene. J lost 9 bases, V lost 3 bases, and 11 bases had no gene match. The CDR3 runs to 14 residues. CDR3 sequence: CASSFGQAVQMQYF. The CDR3 DNA reads TGTGCCAGCAGTTTCGGACAGGCGGTTCAAATGCAGTACTTC.

The genes are TRBV11-2 and TRBJ2-2; 8 bases line up with TRBD2. Looked up from germline, CDR1 is SGHAT and CDR2 is FQNNGV. The CDR3 extends over 16 amino acids. J gave up 6 bases and V 5 bases, and 11 bases lay outside the gene matches. CDR3 protein: CASSLSGTSRPGELFF. The DNA for the CDR3 is TGTGCCAGCAGCCTTAGCGGGACCTCGAGGCCCGGGGAGCTGTTTTTT.

The V gene is TRBV7-9, the J gene TRBJ1-2, with 8 bases identical to TRBD1. Losses at the gene ends were 1 base for V and 7 bases for J; bases not matched to a gene: 5. The CDR3 is made up of 14 amino acids. Per germline, CDR1 SEHNR and CDR2 FQNEAQ (reference sequence). The CDR3, as DNA: TGTGCCAGCAGCTTAGGACAGGGGTTTGGTGGCTACACCTTC. Translation gives CASSLGQGFGGYTF.

On this clone: The junction departs from germline at one end; a sequencing error may be responsible. The genes are TRBV5-5 and TRBJ1-4, with a possible D match to TRBD1 (6 bases). CDR3 length: 13 amino acids. Germline V CDR1 and CDR2: SGHKS, YYEKEE (reference sequence). CDR3 in amino acids: CASSLPTGEQLFF. The CDR3 nucleotides read TGTGCCAGCAGCTTACCGACAGGTGAACAACTGTTTTTT. The whole variable domain, filled in from reference TRBV5-5 and TRBJ1-4, reads DAGVTQSPTHLIKTRGQQVTLRCSPISGHKSVSWYQQVLGQGPQFIFQYYEKEERGRGNFPDRFSARQFPNYSSELNVNALLLGDSALYLCASSLPTGEQLFFGSGTQLSVL.

This clone has more than one count but fewer than ten. This chain uses TRBV7-3 with TRBJ1-2, with a possible D match to TRBD1 (6 bases). Trimming took 5 bases from V and 4 from J, leaving 8 bases between them. The length of the CDR3 is 12 residues. Germline V CDR1 and CDR2: SGHTA, FQGTGA. This chain's CDR3 is CASSLDSYGYTF. CDR3 coding DNA: TGTGCCAGCAGCCTGGACAGCTATGGCTACACCTTC.

This chain uses TRBV7-9 with TRBJ1-6; the D is unclear. V was clipped by 3 bases and J by 10 bases, with 7 bases between them. The CDR3 length is 12 residues. Germline V gene sequence: CDR1 SEHNR, CDR2 FQNEAQ (reference sequence). The DNA of the CDR3 is TGTGCCAGCAGCTTGAGGGAATCACCCCTCCACTTT. It specifies CASSLRESPLHF.

The genes are TRBV4-3 and TRBJ1-1; weak D call: TRBD1 (5 bases). Trimming took off 0 bases at V and 1 base at J, with 12 bases between the two ends. This CDR3 comprises 16 residues. Per germline, CDR1 LGHNA and CDR2 YSLEER. The CDR3 DNA follows: TGCGCCAGCAGCCAAGAGTGGGCAGGGCGGAACACTGAAGCTTTCTTT. This gives the protein CASSQEWAGRNTEAFF.

The sample holds one count of this clone. The J gene is TRBJ2-5, the V gene TRBV7-9, with D maybe TRBD2 (6 bases). The V gene's germline CDR1 is SEHNR and CDR2 FQNEAQ (reference sequence). The CDR3 is made up of 13 amino acids. V was pared by 3 bases and J by 5 bases, with 10 bases between. The CDR3 DNA sequence: TGTGCCAGCAGCTTTCCAGGGAGGGAGACCCAGTACTTC. This encodes CASSFPGRETQYF.

In the case of this clone: Mismatch with germline at one junction end may stem from a read error. V gene TRBV20-1 combines with J gene TRBJ1-2, with D unresolved. There are 11 residues in the CDR3. Germline V CDR1 and CDR2: DFQATT, SNEGSKA (reference sequence). Here the CDR3 reads CSASLPPLSSF. Written as DNA, the CDR3 is TGCAGTGCTAGTCTACCCCCTTTATCTTCCTTC.

The chain carries TRBV13 and TRBJ2-3, with 8 bases identical to TRBD1. This CDR3 is built from 16 residues. V dropped 0 bases and J dropped 5; count of bases not matched to a gene: 7. Per germline, CDR1 PRHDT and CDR2 FYEKMQ (reference sequence). The CDR3: CASSLGAGGSRDTQYF. The CDR3 nucleotides are TGTGCCAGCAGCTTAGGGGCAGGGGGCTCTAGAGATACGCAGTATTTT.

This chain connects TRBV7-9 to TRBJ1-6, with a tentative D call TRBD1 (6 bases). V was cut by 6 bases and J by 6 bases, with 15 bases left in between. The CDR3 contains 15 residues. Germline V lookup: CDR1 SEHNR, CDR2 FQNEAQ (reference sequence). The CDR3 DNA sequence: TGTGCCAGCAGGGGGGACATACACCGTAATTCACCCCTCCACTTT. As protein: CASRGDIHRNSPLHF.

The chain couples TRBV4-1 to TRBJ2-2, with 8 nucleotides matching TRBD2. The CDR3 totals 17 residues. In germline, CDR1 is MGHRA, CDR2 YSYEKL. V trimming: 4 bases; J trimming: 3 bases; junction bases outside the gene matches: 10. The CDR3 DNA is TGCGCCAGCAGCCTGAAACCGGACGGGGGGGACACCGGGGAGCTGTTTTTT. Protein sequence: CASSLKPDGGDTGELFF.

In its sample, this clone was seen a few times. The CDR3 protein is CASSLDAGAYNEQFF. In nucleotides, the CDR3 is TGTGCCAGCAGTTTAGATGCAGGGGCGTACAATGAGCAGTTCTTC. This chain links TRBV27 with TRBJ2-1; a possible D gene is TRBD1 (6 bases). Germline values: CDR1 MNHEY, CDR2 SMNVEV (reference sequence). The CDR3 has 15 residues. The V end lost 2 bases, the J end lost 4 bases, and 12 bases lay between the germline ends.